This T cell receptor beta chain is from a study of response to subunit inactivated influenza vaccine (dated by TCRdb to the late 2010s). A note on the overall study: Deep quantitative profiling of the T cell receptor repertoire was used in the study to follow responses to a trivalent subunit inactivated influenza vaccine. Broader findings and caveats from the paper: The authors proposed that each seasonal influenza vaccination may bring in only a limited number of new T cells.

Relative to germline, V is 8 bases shorter and J is 2 bases shorter, with 13 bases between their ends. CDR1 and CDR2 (MNHEY, SMNVEV) derive from the germline V gene (reference sequence). From the cysteine through the phenylalanine, the CDR3 covers 14 amino acids. Of the read, only the CDR3 DNA is kept; its 42 bases are in frame from base 1. This clonotype was seen a few times. Its antigen is still unknown. Base qualities were left out, and no much larger clone turns up one base away. Libraries were constructed by RT-PCR. The data were produced on an Illumina HiSeq 2500. TCRdb trimmed public reads at Q25 via fastp, called clones via MiXCR and kept in-frame beta chains. Merged by CDR3 protein, the rows form single entries marked with the most common genes and DNA. The sample profile shows about 700,000 distinct CDR3 sequences; 11% to 15% of them were found once. Of the sample, roughly 6.4% falls within the top ten clones.

The chain is made from TRBV27 and TRBJ2-1, with no confidently assigned D gene. The sequence was obtained from a man over 45 who received an inactivated influenza vaccine. Donor details come from another sample of the same person, matched by shared clones. Sequencing was performed on PBMCs from blood, taken 14 to 15 days before vaccination. The CDR3 region has the sequence CASSRGSTYNEQFF. The DNA is TGTGCCAGCTCCCGTGGCAGCACCTACAATGAGCAGTTCTTC.